Each of the 6 T cell receptor beta chains below was sequenced from the same sample in a study of beta chain features in type 1 diabetes listed by TCRdb under 2018. To prepare the library, the immunoSEQ multiplex PCR assay was applied. The entire amount of isolated RNA was reverse transcribed using the High Capacity cDNA Reverse Transcription Kit, so the sequenced TCRB transcripts were expressed ones. The table was pulled from immuneACCESS by TCRdb, which kept in-frame rearrangements only. Such tables lose some clones; where checked, under half of the loss comes from unresolved V genes, and the rest has no known cause. This sample is represented by 640,000 or so clones; about an eighth of them were singletons. In total, the top ten clones hold approximately 0.022% of the sample. Their cognate antigens are unknown. What the authors observed across the whole study: Type 1 diabetes patients showed a moderate but significant shortening of TCRB CDR3 length in all four CD4+ subsets.

Sequenced material: naive CD4+ T cells from blood. This specimen's cell subset or site label, interpreted: true naive CD4+ T cells. The source is a man in his late teens or twenties with type 1 diabetes.

CDR3 protein: CASRGGGTVVEQYF. As DNA, the CDR3 is TGTGCCAGCAGGGGAGGCGGGACAGTAGTGGAGCAGTACTTC. The chain is built from TRBV28 and TRBJ2-7, with a possible D match to TRBD1 (7 bases). The CDR3 length is 14 residues. V lost 6 bases and J 7 bases, leaving 19 bases between the germline ends. Looked up from germline, CDR1 is MDHEN and CDR2 is SYDVKM.

The V and J genes are TRBV9 and TRBJ2-5; no clear D. Trimming shortened V by 0 bases and J by 1 base, and 7 bases separated the two germline ends. The CDR3 covers 14 residues. CDR1 is SGDLS and CDR2 is YYNGEE in the germline V gene. CDR3 bases: TGTGCCAGCAGCGTAGGAGATTCCCAAGAGACCCAGTACTTC. Encoded protein: CASSVGDSQETQYF.

This clone was counted between two and nine times. CDR3 sequence: CASSIKNTGELFF. For the CDR3, the DNA is TGTGCCAGTAGTATTAAGAACACCGGGGAGCTGTTTTTT. The V gene is TRBV19, the J gene TRBJ2-2; D uncertain. Per the germline V gene, CDR1 is LNHDA and CDR2 is SQIVND (reference sequence). With 3 bases removed from V and 1 base from J, the gap between germline ends came to 3 bases. This CDR3 contains 13 residues. The full variable domain, its missing parts supplied by reference TRBV19 and TRBJ2-2, is DGGITQSPKYLFRKEGQNVTLSCEQNLNHDAMYWYRQDPGQGLRLIYYSQIVNDFQKGDIAEGYSVSREKKESFPLTVTSAQKNPTAFYLCASSIKNTGELFFGEGSRLTVL.

The chain recombines TRBV28 with TRBJ2-2; D may be TRBD1 or TRBD2 (5 bases each). Trimming cost V 6 bases and J 6 bases, with 11 bases left between them. The CDR3 totals 13 residues. Germline V gene sequence: CDR1 MDHEN, CDR2 SYDVKM. The DNA for the CDR3 is TGTGCCAGCAGCATCAGGGACGCCGGGGAGCTGTTTTTT. Translating it yields CASSIRDAGELFF.

This clone was seen a few times. This rearrangement joins TRBV7-9 to TRBJ1-4; no reliable D call. V gave up 3 bases and J gave up 3 bases, with 14 bases separating them. The CDR3 spans 16 residues. The germline V gene encodes CDR1 SEHNR and CDR2 FQNEAQ (reference sequence). This chain's CDR3 is CASSFTGRPANEKLFF. Written as DNA, the CDR3 is TGTGCCAGCAGCTTTACGGGCAGGCCCGCTAATGAAAAACTGTTTTTT.

The chain employs TRBV27 and TRBJ2-3; D is ambiguous. Trimming left V 6 bases short and J 10 bases short, with 14 bases between. This CDR3 has 12 amino acids. Looked up from germline, CDR1 is MNHEY and CDR2 is SMNVEV (reference sequence). The CDR3 sequence is CASSSHPSSQYF. CDR3 coding DNA: TGTGCCAGCAGCTCTCACCCATCCTCGCAGTATTTT.